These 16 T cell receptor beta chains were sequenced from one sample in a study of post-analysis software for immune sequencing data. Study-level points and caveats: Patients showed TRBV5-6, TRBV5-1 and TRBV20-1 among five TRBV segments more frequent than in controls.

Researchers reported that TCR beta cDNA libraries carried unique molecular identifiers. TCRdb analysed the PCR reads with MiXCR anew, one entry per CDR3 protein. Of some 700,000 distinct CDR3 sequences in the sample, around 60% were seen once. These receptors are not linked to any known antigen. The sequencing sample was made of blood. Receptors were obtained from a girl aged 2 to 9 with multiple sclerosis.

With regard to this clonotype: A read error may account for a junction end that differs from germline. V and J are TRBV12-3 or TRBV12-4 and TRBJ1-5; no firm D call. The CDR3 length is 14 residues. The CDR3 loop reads CASRLEDGNQPQHF. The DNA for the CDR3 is TGTGCCAGCAGGTTAGAGGATGGCAATCAGCCCCAGCATTTT.

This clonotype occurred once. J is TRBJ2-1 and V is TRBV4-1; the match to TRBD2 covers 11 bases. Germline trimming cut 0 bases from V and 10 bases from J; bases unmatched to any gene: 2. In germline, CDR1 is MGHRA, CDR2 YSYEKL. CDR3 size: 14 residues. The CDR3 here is CASSQETSGVEQFF. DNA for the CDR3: TGCGCCAGCAGCCAAGAGACTAGCGGGGTGGAGCAGTTCTTC.

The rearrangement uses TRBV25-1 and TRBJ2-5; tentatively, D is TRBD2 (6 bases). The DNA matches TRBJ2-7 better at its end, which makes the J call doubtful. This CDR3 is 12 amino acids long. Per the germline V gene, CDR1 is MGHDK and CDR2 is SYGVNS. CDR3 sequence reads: CATRDSATEQYF. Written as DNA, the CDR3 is TGTGCCACACGGGACTCGGCCACCGAGCAGTACTTC.

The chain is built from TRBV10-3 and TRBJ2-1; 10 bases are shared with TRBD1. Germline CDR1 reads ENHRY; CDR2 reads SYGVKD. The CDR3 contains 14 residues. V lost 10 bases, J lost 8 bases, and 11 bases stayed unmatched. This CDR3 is CATRPGQGIHEQFF. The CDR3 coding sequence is TGTGCCACCCGTCCGGGACAGGGGATACATGAGCAGTTCTTC.

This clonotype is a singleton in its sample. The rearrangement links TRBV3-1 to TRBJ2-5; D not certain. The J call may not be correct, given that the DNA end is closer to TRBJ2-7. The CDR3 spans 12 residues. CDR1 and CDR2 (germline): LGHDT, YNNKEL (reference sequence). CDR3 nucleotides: TGTGCCAGCAGCCAACTCCCTCACGAGCAGTACTTC. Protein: CASSQLPHEQYF.

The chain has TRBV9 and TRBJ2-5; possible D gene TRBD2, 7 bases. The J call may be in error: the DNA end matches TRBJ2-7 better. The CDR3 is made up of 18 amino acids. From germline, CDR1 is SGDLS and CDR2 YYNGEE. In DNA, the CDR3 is TGTGCCAGCAGCCAGCGCCCGGCTGGGGGGGCGTCTACCTACGAGCAGTACTTC. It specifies CASSQRPAGGASTYEQYF.

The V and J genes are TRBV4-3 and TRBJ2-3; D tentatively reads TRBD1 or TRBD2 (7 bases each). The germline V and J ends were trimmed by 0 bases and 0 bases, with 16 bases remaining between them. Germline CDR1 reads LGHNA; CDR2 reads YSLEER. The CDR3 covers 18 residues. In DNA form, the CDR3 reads TGCGCCAGCAGCCAAGAGGGGGGGACAGCGACTAGCACAGATACGCAGTATTTT. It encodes CASSQEGGTATSTDTQYF.

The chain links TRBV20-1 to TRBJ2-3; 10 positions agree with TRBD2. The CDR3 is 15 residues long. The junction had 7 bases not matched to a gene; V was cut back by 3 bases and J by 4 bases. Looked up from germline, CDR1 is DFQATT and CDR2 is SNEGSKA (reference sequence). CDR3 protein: CSASLASGGADTQYF. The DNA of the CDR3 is TGCAGTGCTAGCCTGGCTAGCGGGGGAGCAGATACGCAGTATTTT.

CDR3 amino acids: CASSQDRQGGGYTF. DNA of the CDR3: TGTGCCAGCAGCCAAGATCGACAGGGTGGAGGCTACACCTTC. The rearrangement links TRBV14 to TRBJ1-2; 7 bases are shared with TRBD1. The germline V gene has CDR1 SGHDN and CDR2 FVKESK. V lost 0 bases to trimming and J lost 8 bases; unmatched junction nucleotides: 6. The CDR3 spans 14 residues.

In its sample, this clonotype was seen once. The CDR3 DNA reads TGTGCCAGCAGCTTGATCTTGGGGTTTGAGCAGTTCTTC. This encodes CASSLILGFEQFF. V gene TRBV5-6 combines with J gene TRBJ2-1; D unresolved. CDR1 and CDR2 (germline): SGHDT, YYEEEE. The CDR3 is made up of 13 amino acids. V lost 1 base, J lost 9 bases, and 11 bases lay in between.

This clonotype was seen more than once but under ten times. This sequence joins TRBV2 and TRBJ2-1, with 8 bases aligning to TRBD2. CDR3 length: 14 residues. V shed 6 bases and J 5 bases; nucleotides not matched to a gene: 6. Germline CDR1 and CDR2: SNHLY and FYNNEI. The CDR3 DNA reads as TGTGCCAGCAGAGCCGGGGGGGGAAACAATGAGCAGTTCTTC. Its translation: CASRAGGGNNEQFF.

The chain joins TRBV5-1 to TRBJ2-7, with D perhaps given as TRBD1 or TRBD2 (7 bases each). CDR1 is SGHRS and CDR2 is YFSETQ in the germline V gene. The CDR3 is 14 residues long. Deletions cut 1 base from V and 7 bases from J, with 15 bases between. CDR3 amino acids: CASSLSQGGSEQYF. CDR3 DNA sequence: TGCGCCAGCAGCTTGAGCCAGGGGGGGAGTGAGCAGTACTTC.

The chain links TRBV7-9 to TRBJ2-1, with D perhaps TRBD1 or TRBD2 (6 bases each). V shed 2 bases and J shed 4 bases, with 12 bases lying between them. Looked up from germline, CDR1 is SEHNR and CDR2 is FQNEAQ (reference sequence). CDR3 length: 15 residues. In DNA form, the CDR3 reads TGTGCCAGCAGCTTAAGGGGGGCCGGGTACAATGAGCAGTTCTTC. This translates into CASSLRGAGYNEQFF.

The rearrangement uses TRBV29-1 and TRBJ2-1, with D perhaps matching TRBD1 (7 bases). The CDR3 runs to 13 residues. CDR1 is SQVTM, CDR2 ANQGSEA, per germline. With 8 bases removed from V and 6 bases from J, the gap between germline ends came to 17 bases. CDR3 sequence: CSSFYRGGNEQFF. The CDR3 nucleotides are TGCAGCTCCTTCTACAGGGGAGGCAATGAGCAGTTCTTC.

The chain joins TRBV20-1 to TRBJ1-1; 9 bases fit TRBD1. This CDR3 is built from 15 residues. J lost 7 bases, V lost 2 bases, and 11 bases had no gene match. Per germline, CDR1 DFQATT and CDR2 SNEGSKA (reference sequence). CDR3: CSARTGGSRGSEAFF. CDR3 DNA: TGCAGTGCTAGAACAGGGGGCTCGCGAGGAAGTGAAGCTTTCTTT.

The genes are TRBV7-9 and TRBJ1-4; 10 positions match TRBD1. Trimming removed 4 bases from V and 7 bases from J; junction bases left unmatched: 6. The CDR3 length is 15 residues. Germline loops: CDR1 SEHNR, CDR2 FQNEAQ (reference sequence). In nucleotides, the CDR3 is TGTGCCAGCAGCTGGGACAGGGGATTTGGTGAAAAACTGTTTTTT. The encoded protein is CASSWDRGFGEKLFF.